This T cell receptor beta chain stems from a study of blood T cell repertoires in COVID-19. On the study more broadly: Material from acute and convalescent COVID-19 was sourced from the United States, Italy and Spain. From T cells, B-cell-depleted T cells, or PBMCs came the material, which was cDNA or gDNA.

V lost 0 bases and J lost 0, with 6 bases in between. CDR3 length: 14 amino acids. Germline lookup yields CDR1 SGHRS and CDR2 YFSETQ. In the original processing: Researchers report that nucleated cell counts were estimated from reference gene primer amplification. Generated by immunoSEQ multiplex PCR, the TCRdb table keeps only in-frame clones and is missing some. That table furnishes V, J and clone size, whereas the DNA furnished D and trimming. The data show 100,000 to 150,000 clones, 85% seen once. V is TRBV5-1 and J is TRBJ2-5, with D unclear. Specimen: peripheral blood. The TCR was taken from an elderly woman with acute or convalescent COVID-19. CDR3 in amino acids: CASSLGANQETQYF. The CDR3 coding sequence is TGCGCCAGCAGCTTGGGGGCAAACCAAGAGACCCAGTACTTC.